The 27 T cell receptor beta chains listed next were all sequenced from one sample in a study of cytomegalovirus exposure and HLA in healthy donors. This table comes from immunoSEQ multiplex PCR, and its TCRdb copy is limited to in-frame clones, with some not included. The top ten hold roughly 0.75% of the sample, which has 300,000 to 450,000 clones, approximately 90% seen once. The sample was PBMCs. All receptors come from a woman aged 18-30 years in good health and CMV-seronegative.

This clone came up once. The genes are TRBV30 and TRBJ1-5, with 8 bases fitting TRBD1. The CDR3 has 13 amino acids. Germline CDR1 reads GTSNPN; CDR2 reads SVGIG (reference sequence). With 6 bases clipped from V and 4 bases from J, the junction kept 5 bases outside the gene matches. The CDR3 is CACQTGENQPQHF. In DNA form, the CDR3 reads TGTGCCTGCCAGACAGGGGAGAATCAGCCCCAGCATTTT.

The chain employs TRBV10-2 and TRBJ2-1; TRBD1 aligns across 8 bases. V lost 8 bases and J lost 5; bases outside the gene matches: 8. CDR3 length: 14 amino acids. Germline V gene sequence: CDR1 WSHSY, CDR2 SAAADI. In DNA form, the CDR3 reads TGCGCCAGCGTCGGGACAGGAACGCACAATGAGCAGTTCTTC. Amino acid sequence: CASVGTGTHNEQFF.

The chain employs TRBV9 and TRBJ2-2, with 7 bases matching TRBD2. The CDR3 totals 15 residues. CDR1 and CDR2 (germline): SGDLS, YYNGEE. With 0 bases clipped from V and 4 bases from J, the junction kept 3 bases outside the gene matches. CDR3 amino acids: CASSVEGLPTGELFF. DNA of the CDR3: TGTGCCAGCAGCGTAGAGGGACTACCCACCGGGGAGCTGTTTTTT.

This clone was counted a single time. This chain joins TRBV7-2 and TRBJ2-7, with no clear D. Deletions cut 2 bases from V and 6 bases from J, with 8 bases between. Germline V gene lookup returns CDR1 SGHTA and CDR2 FQGNSA. This CDR3 is 12 amino acids long. The CDR3, as DNA: TGTGCCAGCAGCTTATGGAGTAGCGAGCAGTACTTC. It yields the protein CASSLWSSEQYF.

The chain has TRBV2 and TRBJ2-5; 11 positions match TRBD2. CDR1 is SNHLY, CDR2 FYNNEI, per germline. V gave up 3 bases and J gave up 2 bases; unmatched junction bases: 8. The CDR3 sequence is 17 residues long. The CDR3 region has the DNA TGTGCCAGCAGTGAGAGCACTAGCGGGGGAGGACAAGAGACCCAGTACTTC. This sequence encodes CASSESTSGGGQETQYF.

The CDR3 nucleotides are TGTGCCAGCAGCGACGGGACAGGGAAGTCCTACGAGCAGTACTTC. Amino acid sequence: CASSDGTGKSYEQYF. The chain couples TRBV9 to TRBJ2-7, with TRBD1 matching 9 bases. There are 15 residues in the CDR3. V trimming: 3 bases; J trimming: 1 base; junction bases outside the gene matches: 5. Germline CDR1 and CDR2: SGDLS and YYNGEE.

J is TRBJ1-1 and V is TRBV6-5, with 8 bases aligning to TRBD1. Germline V gene lookup returns CDR1 MNHEY and CDR2 SVGAGI. V dropped 0 bases and J dropped 2; count of bases not matched to a gene: 2. This CDR3 comprises 15 residues. The CDR3: CASSYSGQVNTEAFF. The CDR3 DNA reads TGTGCCAGCAGTTACTCGGGACAGGTCAACACTGAAGCTTTCTTT.

The chain recombines TRBV30 with TRBJ2-7; D is uncertain. Germline values: CDR1 GTSNPN, CDR2 SVGIG (reference sequence). The V end was cut by 0 bases, the J end by 3 bases, with 9 bases between. The CDR3 is 13 amino acids. CDR3 DNA: TGTGCCTGGAGTGTATTGCCGGGCTACGAGCAGTACTTC. This translates into CAWSVLPGYEQYF. The whole variable domain, filled in from reference TRBV30 and TRBJ2-7, reads SQTIHQWPATLVQPVGSPLSLECTVEGTSNPNLYWYRQAAGRGLQLLFYSVGIGQISSEVPQNLSASRPQDRQFILSSKKLLLSDSGFYLCAWSVLPGYEQYFGPGTRLTVT.

The chain joins TRBV5-1 to TRBJ2-2; no definite D call. The length of the CDR3 is 15 residues. Germline loops: CDR1 SGHRS, CDR2 YFSETQ. Trimming pared 2 bases from V and 0 bases from J, leaving 8 bases between. The CDR3 bases are TGCGCCAGCAGCTTCTCGACAACGAACACCGGGGAGCTGTTTTTT. Its protein is CASSFSTTNTGELFF.

The CDR3 bases are TGTGCCATCGAGGACGTGGGACACTACGAGCAGTACTTC. Translation gives CAIEDVGHYEQYF. The chain combines TRBV10-3 with TRBJ2-7; a possible D gene is TRBD1 (6 bases). Germline V gene lookup returns CDR1 ENHRY and CDR2 SYGVKD. Between the trimmed V and J ends, which lost 8 bases and 3 bases, there was a span of 14 bases. This CDR3 spans 13 amino acids.

V is TRBV5-4 and J is TRBJ2-7; the D gene is possibly TRBD1 (6 bases). Deletions cut 4 bases from V and 2 bases from J, with 10 bases between. The germline gives CDR1 SGHNT, CDR2 YYREEE (reference sequence). The CDR3 has 13 residues. DNA for the CDR3: TGTGCCAGCAGCAACGGACAGCCCTACGAGCAGTACTTC. It translates to CASSNGQPYEQYF.

The genes are TRBV4-1 and TRBJ2-6, with a tentative D call TRBD2 (6 bases). The germline gives CDR1 MGHRA, CDR2 YSYEKL. The CDR3 has 17 residues. The V end was cut by 6 bases, the J end by 0 bases, with 15 bases between. The CDR3 reads CASRPGLRDSGANVLTF. The DNA of the CDR3 is TGCGCCAGCAGACCGGGACTCCGGGACTCTGGGGCCAACGTCCTGACTTTC.

This clone has just one count. This rearrangement joins TRBV2 to TRBJ1-5; D gene unclear. From germline, CDR1 is SNHLY and CDR2 FYNNEI. The CDR3 length is 13 residues. Trimming cost V 3 bases and J 1 base, with 4 bases left between them. The CDR3 is CASSDRSNQPQHF. CDR3 in DNA: TGTGCCAGCAGTGACAGAAGCAATCAGCCCCAGCATTTT. Based on the CDR3 plus reference TRBV2 and TRBJ1-5, the full variable domain is EPEVTQTPSHQVTQMGQEVILRCVPISNHLYFYWYRQILGQKVEFLVSFYNNEISEKSEIFDDQFSVERPDGSNFTLKIRSTKLEDSAMYFCASSDRSNQPQHFGDGTRLSIL.

The J gene is TRBJ1-2, the V gene TRBV19; D is possibly TRBD1 (6 bases). The CDR3 contains 16 residues. CDR1 and CDR2 (germline): LNHDA, SQIVND (reference sequence). V was shortened by 0 bases and J by 6 bases, with 17 bases between the two germline ends. The CDR3 DNA reads TGTGCCAGTAGTATAGACGCGCGGGGGGCTGAGGATGGCTACACCTTC. Translated, it gives CASSIDARGAEDGYTF. The complete variable domain, with remaining parts taken from reference TRBV19 and TRBJ1-2, reads DGGITQSPKYLFRKEGQNVTLSCEQNLNHDAMYWYRQDPGQGLRLIYYSQIVNDFQKGDIAEGYSVSREKKESFPLTVTSAQKNPTAFYLCASSIDARGAEDGYTFGSGTRLTVV.

The gene calls are TRBV5-6 and TRBJ1-2; 9 nucleotides match TRBD1. With 4 bases clipped from V and 4 bases from J, the junction kept 8 bases outside the gene matches. The CDR3 contains 15 residues. CDR1 and CDR2 (germline): SGHDT, YYEEEE. This CDR3 is CASSITGTGTYGYTF. CDR3 coding DNA: TGTGCCAGCAGCATAACCGGGACAGGGACCTATGGCTACACCTTC.

The rearrangement joins TRBV28 to TRBJ1-5; 9 positions match TRBD1. The germline V gene encodes CDR1 MDHEN and CDR2 SYDVKM. Trimming removed 7 bases from V and 1 base from J; junction bases left unmatched: 11. This CDR3 is 17 amino acids long. The CDR3, as DNA: TGTGCCAGCAACTTACCGGGACAGGGAGTGAGCAATCAGCCCCAGCATTTT. It specifies CASNLPGQGVSNQPQHF.

A single count supports this clone. J is TRBJ1-1 and V is TRBV19; maybe TRBD1 (6 bases). Germline CDR1 is LNHDA and CDR2 is SQIVND (reference sequence). CDR3 size: 16 residues. Trimming took off 2 bases at V and 4 bases at J, with 17 bases between the two ends. The chain's CDR3 is CASSIPRTGWVTEAFF. CDR3 nucleotides: TGTGCCAGTAGTATACCCAGAACAGGGTGGGTCACTGAAGCTTTCTTT.

The chain couples TRBV18 to TRBJ1-1; 9 bases agree with TRBD1. Germline-derived CDR1 and CDR2 are KGHSH and LQKENI. This CDR3 is built from 14 residues. Losses at the gene ends were 4 bases for V and 1 base for J; bases not matched to a gene: 1. The CDR3 region is CASSQQGANTEAFF. The DNA of the CDR3 is TGTGCCAGCTCACAACAGGGGGCGAACACTGAAGCTTTCTTT.

The chain couples TRBV4-1 to TRBJ2-7, with 7 bases aligning to TRBD1. The CDR3 consists of 14 residues. Germline lookup yields CDR1 MGHRA and CDR2 YSYEKL. Trimming took 1 base from V and 4 from J; bases not matched to a gene: 4. The DNA for the CDR3 is TGCGCCAGCAGCCAAGCAAGGGGACAGTACGAGCAGTACTTC. Protein: CASSQARGQYEQYF.

V gene TRBV2 combines with J gene TRBJ1-2; 8 positions match TRBD1. The CDR3 is 13 residues long. CDR1 is SNHLY and CDR2 is FYNNEI in the germline V gene. The junction had 5 bases not matched to a gene; V was cut back by 3 bases and J by 8 bases. CDR3 coding DNA: TGTGCCAGCAGTGAGGCAGGGGGCTACGGCTACACCTTC. It specifies CASSEAGGYGYTF. The whole variable domain, remainder taken from reference TRBV2 and TRBJ1-2, is EPEVTQTPSHQVTQMGQEVILRCVPISNHLYFYWYRQILGQKVEFLVSFYNNEISEKSEIFDDQFSVERPDGSNFTLKIRSTKLEDSAMYFCASSEAGGYGYTFGSGTRLTVV.

The chain recombines TRBV5-1 with TRBJ1-1, with TRBD1 identical over 11 bases. Germline V gene sequence: CDR1 SGHRS, CDR2 YFSETQ. CDR3 length equals 17 residues. Unmatched junction bases numbered 8, after V lost 4 bases and J lost 0 bases. This chain's CDR3 is CASSPGTGGSLNTEAFF. The CDR3 DNA is TGCGCCAGCAGCCCCGGGACAGGGGGATCTTTGAACACTGAAGCTTTCTTT.

This clone was seen once. The chain links TRBV18 to TRBJ1-2; D ambiguous. The V end lost 3 bases, the J end lost 3 bases, and 8 bases lay between the germline ends. Germline values: CDR1 KGHSH, CDR2 LQKENI. The CDR3 has 13 amino acids. The CDR3 sequence: CASSPARDYGYTF. The CDR3 nucleotides read TGTGCCAGCTCACCGGCTCGGGACTATGGCTACACCTTC.

V gene TRBV5-1 combines with J gene TRBJ1-4, with 8 nucleotides matching TRBD1. Germline V CDR1 and CDR2: SGHRS, YFSETQ. With V trimmed by 3 bases and J by 4 bases, 2 bases remained unmatched. The CDR3 has 14 amino acids. The CDR3, as DNA: TGCGCCAGCAGCTACGGACAGGGTAATGAAAAACTGTTTTTT. Protein sequence: CASSYGQGNEKLFF.

The chain recombines TRBV4-1 with TRBJ1-1, with 8 bases aligning to TRBD1. The CDR3 is 16 residues long. The germline V gene has CDR1 MGHRA and CDR2 YSYEKL. The trim removed 0 bases at V and 4 bases at J, leaving 7 bases unmatched. CDR3 sequence: CASSQERGQGVTEAFF. CDR3 DNA sequence: TGCGCCAGCAGCCAAGAAAGAGGACAGGGAGTCACTGAAGCTTTCTTT.

The chain is built from TRBV5-1 and TRBJ1-2, with D possibly being TRBD1 (6 bases). The V gene lost 0 bases and the J gene lost 3 bases, with 9 bases spanning the gap. The CDR3 has 14 amino acids. Germline V gives CDR1 SGHRS, CDR2 YFSETQ. CDR3 bases: TGCGCCAGCAGCTTGGGACAGGTAGACTATGGCTACACCTTC. Translating it yields CASSLGQVDYGYTF.

This clone has just one count. The V and J genes are TRBV5-1 and TRBJ1-2, with 8 bases matching TRBD1. The V and J ends lost 2 bases and 2 bases, in that order; junction bases with no gene match: 5. CDR3 length equals 15 residues. From germline, CDR1 is SGHRS and CDR2 YFSETQ. The CDR3 loop reads CASSFGQGGNYGYTF. DNA of the CDR3: TGCGCCAGCAGCTTTGGACAGGGAGGAAACTATGGCTACACCTTC.

The rearrangement uses TRBV5-1 and TRBJ2-3; D is unclear. This CDR3 is built from 16 residues. Germline V gives CDR1 SGHRS, CDR2 YFSETQ. Trimming shortened V by 0 bases and J by 3 bases, and 14 bases separated the two germline ends. CDR3 sequence reads: CASSLALTAATDTQYF. The CDR3 DNA reads TGCGCCAGCAGCTTGGCCCTAACCGCGGCTACAGATACGCAGTATTTT.